The 7 T cell receptor beta chains presented below share a single source sample, sequenced in a study of response to subunit inactivated influenza vaccine. One entry per CDR3 protein, called by TCRdb with MiXCR from the RT-PCR reads. The sample shows more than 250,000 distinct CDR3 sequences, around a fifth of them seen only once. The sequencing used PBMCs from blood, collected about 20 months after vaccination. Every receptor here comes from a man between 50 and 70 years old who received an inactivated influenza vaccine.

A note on this clonotype: Being one base from a much bigger clone, this may be a read error. This chain connects TRBV6-5 to TRBJ1-5, with a weak D call TRBD1 (5 bases). CDR3 size: 15 residues. CDR1 and CDR2 from the germline V gene are MNHEY and SVGAGI. The CDR3 here is CASSTLRGSNQAQHF. DNA of the CDR3: TGTGCCAGCAGTACTCTGAGGGGTAGCAATCAGGCCCAGCATTTT.

The J gene is TRBJ1-1, the V gene TRBV5-6; a weak D match, TRBD1 (5 bases). The CDR3 is 15 amino acids. Germline V gives CDR1 SGHDT, CDR2 YYEEEE. With 2 bases removed from V and 1 base from J, the gap between germline ends came to 12 bases. CDR3 coding DNA: TGTGCCAGCAGCTTACTTGACAGAACGAACACTGAAGCTTTCTTT. Amino acids: CASSLLDRTNTEAFF.

The genes are TRBV20-1 and TRBJ2-5; 7 nucleotides line up with TRBD2. J was trimmed by 5 bases and V by 0 bases; bases with no gene match: 6. CDR1 DFQATT and CDR2 SNEGSKA come from the germline V gene (reference sequence). The CDR3 has 14 residues. DNA for the CDR3: TGCAGTGCTAGAGATTTGGGCGGGAGCGAGACCCAGTACTTC. Amino acids: CSARDLGGSETQYF.

This clonotype was detected only a few times. The V and J genes are TRBV3-1 and TRBJ1-1, with unresolved D. The germline V and J ends were trimmed by 0 bases and 6 bases, with 8 bases remaining between them. Germline V gene lookup returns CDR1 LGHDT and CDR2 YNNKEL (reference sequence). This CDR3 contains 13 residues. The DNA for the CDR3 is TGTGCCAGCAGCCAAGATGTCGGACCTGAAGCTTTCTTT. It is translated as CASSQDVGPEAFF.

In its sample, this clonotype was seen a few times. The genes are TRBV7-6 and TRBJ1-3, with TRBD1 identical over 8 bases. This CDR3 comprises 16 residues. The V gene's germline CDR1 is SGHVS and CDR2 FNYEAQ. The trim removed 3 bases at V and 0 bases at J, leaving 4 bases unmatched. DNA for the CDR3: TGTGCCAGCAGCTTCATCGACAGGGGCTCTGGAAACACCATATATTTT. Translation: CASSFIDRGSGNTIYF.

The genes are TRBV7-9 and TRBJ2-5; D is perhaps TRBD1 or TRBD2 (5 bases each). V was cut by 3 bases and J by 5 bases, with 16 bases left in between. CDR1 is SEHNR, CDR2 FQNEAQ, per germline (reference sequence). The CDR3 has 15 amino acids. For the CDR3, the DNA is TGTGCCAGCAGCTTCGGGGCGCCACCATGGGAGACCCAGTACTTC. As protein: CASSFGAPPWETQYF. The full variable domain, with the rest looked up from reference TRBV7-9 and TRBJ2-5, is DTGVSQNPRHKITKRGQNVTFRCDPISEHNRLYWYRQTLGQGPEFLTYFQNEAQLEKSRLLSDRFSAERPKGSFSTLEIQRTEQGDSAMYLCASSFGAPPWETQYFGPGTRLLVL.

This rearrangement joins TRBV5-5 to TRBJ1-1, with 9 nucleotides matching TRBD1. V lost 0 bases, J lost 1 base, and 4 bases stayed unmatched. Germline V lookup: CDR1 SGHKS, CDR2 YYEKEE (reference sequence). The CDR3 consists of 16 residues. CDR3 coding DNA: TGTGCCAGCAGCTTGGTTACAGGGGGCACGAACACTGAAGCTTTCTTT. Translated: CASSLVTGGTNTEAFF.